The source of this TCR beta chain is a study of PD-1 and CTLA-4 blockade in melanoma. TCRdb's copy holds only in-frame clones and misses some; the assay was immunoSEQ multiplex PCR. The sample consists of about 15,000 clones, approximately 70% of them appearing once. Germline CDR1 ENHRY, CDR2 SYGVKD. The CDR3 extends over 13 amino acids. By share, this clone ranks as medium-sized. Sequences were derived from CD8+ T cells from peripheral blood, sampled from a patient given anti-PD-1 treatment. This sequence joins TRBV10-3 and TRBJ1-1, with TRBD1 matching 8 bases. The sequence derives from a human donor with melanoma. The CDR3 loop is CGHGRGQNTEAFF. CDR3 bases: TGTGGCCACGGCAGGGGGCAGAACACTGAAGCTTTCTTT.